A single sample is the source of the 18 T cell receptor beta chains below, sequenced in a study of blood T cell repertoires in COVID-19. This table comes from immunoSEQ multiplex PCR, and its TCRdb copy is limited to in-frame clones, with some not included. The data show under 350,000 clones, more than 85% seen once. The sample taken for sequencing was peripheral blood. Receptors originate from a man between 18 and 29 years old with active or convalescent COVID-19.

The table lists this clone with a count of one. The chain links TRBV21-1 to TRBJ1-6; TRBD1 is taken as the D call from the table, unchecked against the DNA. TRBV21-1 has pseudogene status. The CDR3 runs to 13 residues. In DNA, the CDR3 is TGTGCCAGGTTGGACAGGGGGTATTCACCCCTCCACTTT. This translates into CARLDRGYSPLHF.

The sample holds one count of this clone. The J gene is TRBJ2-5, the V gene TRBV28; no clear D gene. The CDR3 runs to 9 residues. Germline CDR1 is MDHEN and CDR2 is SYDVKM. The V end lost 9 bases, the J end lost 7 bases, and 6 bases lay between the germline ends. The CDR3 region has the DNA TGTGCCAGTATCTGGACCCAGTACTTC. As protein: CASIWTQYF.

V is TRBV6-5 and J is TRBJ2-2, with D tentatively TRBD2 (5 bases). The germline V and J ends were trimmed by 7 bases and 4 bases, with 16 bases remaining between them. This CDR3 has 15 amino acids. Looked up from germline, CDR1 is MNHEY and CDR2 is SVGAGI. CDR3 nucleotide sequence: TGTGCCAGCACCCCCGGCAGGACTTTCACCGGGGAGCTGTTTTTT. It translates to CASTPGRTFTGELFF.

V is TRBV5-1 and J is TRBJ2-5; a weak D match, TRBD2 (5 bases). CDR1 SGHRS and CDR2 YFSETQ come from the germline V gene. The CDR3 has 14 residues. V lost 2 bases, J lost 5 bases, and 13 bases lay in between. In DNA form, the CDR3 reads TGCGCCAGCAGCTTTCGGACTGTTCTGGAGACCCAGTACTTC. This codes for CASSFRTVLETQYF.

CDR3 loop: CASSLRTSGGANTGELFF. In DNA form, the CDR3 reads TGTGCCAGCAGCCTACGGACTAGCGGGGGGGCGAACACCGGGGAGCTGTTTTTT. The chain has TRBV9 and TRBJ2-2; TRBD2 matches at 15 bases. The CDR3 runs to 18 residues. The germline gives CDR1 SGDLS, CDR2 YYNGEE. Losses at the gene ends were 4 bases for V and 0 bases for J; bases not matched to a gene: 4. The full variable domain, with the rest looked up from reference TRBV9 and TRBJ2-2, is DSGVTQTPKHLITATGQRVTLRCSPRSGDLSVYWYQQSLDQGLQFLIQYYNGEERAKGNILERFSAQQFPDLHSELNLSSLELGDSALYFCASSLRTSGGANTGELFFGEGSRLTVL.

V gene TRBV19 combines with J gene TRBJ2-3, with 8 bases fitting TRBD1. The CDR3 runs 14 residues. Germline lookup yields CDR1 LNHDA and CDR2 SQIVND (reference sequence). V shed 3 bases, J shed 7 bases, and the junction held 6 bases outside the gene matches. In DNA form, the CDR3 reads TGTGCCAGTAGTATGGACAGGGCGGTGAATACGCAGTATTTT. It yields the protein CASSMDRAVNTQYF. Complete variable domain (other parts from reference TRBV19 and TRBJ2-3): DGGITQSPKYLFRKEGQNVTLSCEQNLNHDAMYWYRQDPGQGLRLIYYSQIVNDFQKGDIAEGYSVSREKKESFPLTVTSAQKNPTAFYLCASSMDRAVNTQYFGPGTRLTVL.

This clone was recorded once. The chain's CDR3 is CASSPRTGDTQYF. CDR3 nucleotides: TGTGCCAGCAGCCCAAGGACAGGAGATACGCAGTATTTT. J is TRBJ2-3 and V is TRBV11-2, with TRBD1 identical over 7 bases. Unmatched junction bases numbered 4, after V lost 5 bases and J lost 5 bases. The CDR3 sequence is 13 residues long. Per germline, CDR1 SGHAT and CDR2 FQNNGV. Full variable domain (rest looked up from reference TRBV11-2 and TRBJ2-3): EAGVAQSPRYKIIEKRQSVAFWCNPISGHATLYWYQQILGQGPKLLIQFQNNGVVDDSQLPKDRFSAERLKGVDSTLKIQPAKLEDSAVYLCASSPRTGDTQYFGPGTRLTVL.

This clone was recorded only once. The gene calls are TRBV7-2 and TRBJ1-2; D not resolved. The V end lost 1 base, the J end lost 1 base, and 10 bases lay between the germline ends. Germline V gives CDR1 SGHTA, CDR2 FQGNSA. CDR3 length: 15 residues. CDR3: CASSLEQLLNYGYTF. DNA for the CDR3: TGTGCCAGCAGCTTAGAACAGCTACTTAACTATGGCTACACCTTC.

The CDR3 spells CASSLDTGQYYGYTF. The CDR3 DNA reads as TGTGCCAGCAGCCTGGACACCGGGCAATACTATGGCTACACCTTC. The chain joins TRBV6-5 to TRBJ1-2, with a tentative D call TRBD1 (5 bases). The CDR3 is 15 amino acids. Deletions cut 6 bases from V and 3 bases from J, with 17 bases between. Germline values: CDR1 MNHEY, CDR2 SVGAGI.

V usage is TRBV6-5 and J usage is TRBJ1-3; D call uncertain. With 4 bases removed from V and 8 bases from J, the gap between germline ends came to 9 bases. CDR1 and CDR2 from the germline V gene are MNHEY and SVGAGI. This CDR3 region has 12 residues. In DNA form, the CDR3 reads TGTGCCAGCAGTTCGGGGAAAGACACCATATATTTT. Protein: CASSSGKDTIYF.

This chain links TRBV7-2 with TRBJ2-5; 9 positions match TRBD2. The V segment lost 4 bases and the J segment 3 bases; nucleotides outside the gene matches: 3. CDR3 size: 14 residues. The germline V gene has CDR1 SGHTA and CDR2 FQGNSA. The CDR3 nucleotides read TGTGCCAGCAGCTCGACTAGCGGTAAAGAGACCCAGTACTTC. It translates to CASSSTSGKETQYF.

The chain recombines TRBV6-6 with TRBJ2-3, with 8 nucleotides matching TRBD2. The CDR3 covers 16 residues. The germline CDR1 and CDR2 sequences are MNHNY and SVGAGI (reference sequence). V was clipped by 2 bases and J by 0 bases; unmatched bases: 4. The CDR3 reads CASSYPTSGSTDTQYF. CDR3 sequence (DNA): TGTGCCAGCAGTTACCCAACTAGCGGAAGCACAGATACGCAGTATTTT.

To note about this clone: Germline and junction disagree at one end, which may indicate a read error. The V and J genes are TRBV27 and TRBJ2-7; 8 positions agree with TRBD1. Per germline, CDR1 MNHEY and CDR2 SMNVEV (reference sequence). The CDR3 consists of 16 residues. The CDR3 protein is CASTLYPGTGDYEQYF. The CDR3 DNA reads as TGTGCCAGCACTTTATACCCTGGGACAGGAGACTACGAGCAGTACTTC.

This clone was seen once. The chain is built from TRBV7-3 and TRBJ1-1, with D unresolved. The ends were cut back, 1 base at V and 1 base at J, with 10 bases in the middle. This CDR3 has 15 residues. Germline V gene sequence: CDR1 SGHTA, CDR2 FQGTGA. CDR3 sequence (DNA): TGTGCCAGCAGCTTAAGTATGGAGACGAACACTGAAGCTTTCTTT. As protein: CASSLSMETNTEAFF. Together with reference TRBV7-3 and TRBJ1-1, the CDR3 gives the full variable domain: GAGVSQTPSNKVTEKGKYVELRCDPISGHTALYWYRQSLGQGPEFLIYFQGTGAADDSGLPNDRFFAVRPEGSVSTLKIQRTERGDSAVYLCASSLSMETNTEAFFGQGTRLTVV.

The V and J genes are TRBV30 and TRBJ1-2, with D maybe TRBD1 (5 bases). The CDR3 is made up of 12 amino acids. The germline V and J ends were trimmed by 8 bases and 6 bases, with 16 bases remaining between them. Germline V gene lookup returns CDR1 GTSNPN and CDR2 SVGIG (reference sequence). CDR3: CARGRQGDGYTF. The CDR3 DNA reads as TGTGCCAGGGGCCGGCAAGGGGATGGCTACACCTTC. The entire variable domain, with the rest obtained from reference TRBV30 and TRBJ1-2, is as follows: SQTIHQWPATLVQPVGSPLSLECTVEGTSNPNLYWYRQAAGRGLQLLFYSVGIGQISSEVPQNLSASRPQDRQFILSSKKLLLSDSGFYLCARGRQGDGYTFGSGTRLTVV.

The chain links TRBV4-2 to TRBJ1-6, with D maybe TRBD1 (5 bases). CDR1 is LGHNA, CDR2 YNFKEQ, per germline. The ends were cut back, 0 bases at V and 11 bases at J, with 11 bases in the middle. The CDR3 consists of 14 residues. The CDR3 reads CASSQDRPGPPLHF. The CDR3 bases are TGTGCCAGCAGCCAAGATCGGCCAGGGCCACCCCTCCACTTT.

CDR3 sequence (DNA): TGCGCCAGCAGCCCCAAGATACTCGGGTTGGGTTCCAACGATGAAGCTTTCTTT. Its translation: CASSPKILGLGSNDEAFF. The chain has TRBV4-1 and TRBJ1-1; no firm D call. V lost 4 bases, J lost 7 bases, and 28 bases lay in between. Germline V lookup: CDR1 MGHRA, CDR2 YSYEKL. This CDR3 has 18 amino acids.

The chain recombines TRBV24-1 with TRBJ2-1; TRBD1 aligns across 7 bases. This CDR3 is built from 14 residues. The trim removed 5 bases at V and 5 bases at J, leaving 5 bases unmatched. The V gene's germline CDR1 is KGHDR and CDR2 SFDVKD. CDR3 sequence: CATSAWTGDNEQFF. The CDR3 bases are TGTGCCACCAGTGCCTGGACAGGAGACAATGAGCAGTTCTTC.